The 19 T cell receptor beta chains below were found in one sample sequenced in a study of response to subunit inactivated influenza vaccine. TCRdb passed the RT-PCR reads through MiXCR, listing each CDR3 protein once. The sample records 600,000 to 700,000 distinct CDR3 sequences, approximately 14% being singletons. This sample comprised PBMCs from blood, obtained 14 to 15 days before vaccination. Receptor source: a man aged 45-65 years who received an inactivated influenza vaccine.

This clonotype came up a few times. The rearrangement joins TRBV11-2 to TRBJ2-1; 8 bases line up with TRBD1. Germline V gene data show CDR1 as SGHAT and CDR2 as FQNNGV. J gave up 7 bases and V 5 bases, and 13 bases lay outside the gene matches. This CDR3 contains 16 residues. Here the CDR3 reads CASSPARQGAKNEQFF. CDR3 DNA: TGTGCCAGCAGCCCCGCCCGTCAGGGGGCGAAGAATGAGCAGTTCTTC.

The chain has TRBV6-6 and TRBJ1-2; tentative D call: TRBD1 (5 bases). Trimming took off 7 bases at V and 5 bases at J, with 11 bases between the two ends. The CDR3 covers 12 residues. From germline, CDR1 is MNHNY and CDR2 SVGAGI (reference sequence). The CDR3 nucleotides read TGTGCCAGCACCTCGGGGCAGTATGGCTACACCTTC. It translates to CASTSGQYGYTF.

This clonotype was counted a few times. The genes are TRBV7-8 and TRBJ2-5, with TRBD2 matching over 11 bases. Trimming removed 10 bases from V and 0 bases from J; junction bases left unmatched: 10. CDR1 and CDR2 from the germline V gene are SGHVS and FQNEAQ. The CDR3 is made up of 16 amino acids. CDR3 loop: CATLGLADLYQETQYF. CDR3 sequence (DNA): TGTGCCACCCTGGGACTAGCGGACTTGTACCAAGAGACCCAGTACTTC.

The rearrangement links TRBV28 to TRBJ2-2; D gene uncertain. Trimming cost V 6 bases and J 4 bases, with 18 bases left between them. CDR3 length: 16 residues. Germline assignment: CDR1 MDHEN and CDR2 SYDVKM. The DNA of the CDR3 is TGTGCCAGCAGATCCGACCAGACCAGTTTCACCGGGGAGCTGTTTTTT. It yields the protein CASRSDQTSFTGELFF.

This clonotype was picked up a small number of times. J is TRBJ1-6 and V is TRBV12-3 or TRBV12-4; possibly TRBD1 for D (5 bases). V gave up 5 bases and J gave up 3 bases, with 17 bases separating them. The CDR3 is made up of 17 amino acids. The DNA of the CDR3 is TGTGCCAGCAGTAACCCGGCAGGGCATATCTATAATTCACCCCTCCACTTT. Its translation is CASSNPAGHIYNSPLHF.

The rearrangement joins TRBV15 to TRBJ2-1; TRBD1 matches at 8 bases. The germline V gene has CDR1 LNHNV and CDR2 YYDKDF (reference sequence). V lost 2 bases, J lost 6 bases, and 3 bases stayed unmatched. This CDR3 region has 14 residues. The CDR3 here is CATSRQGAGNEQFF. The CDR3 DNA follows: TGTGCCACCAGCAGACAGGGGGCGGGCAATGAGCAGTTCTTC.

This clonotype turned up a few times. The chain combines TRBV12-3 or TRBV12-4 with TRBJ2-2; TRBD1 aligns across 9 bases. The CDR3 length is 14 residues. V lost 5 bases to trimming and J lost 7 bases; unmatched junction nucleotides: 5. DNA for the CDR3: TGTGCCAGCAGTACGGGACAGGGAGTCGGGGAGCTGTTTTTT. As protein: CASSTGQGVGELFF.

In this sample, this clonotype turned up a few times. V gene TRBV20-1 combines with J gene TRBJ2-7, with D possibly matching TRBD1 (5 bases). V was shortened by 5 bases and J by 1 base, with 15 bases between the two germline ends. The germline V gene encodes CDR1 DFQATT and CDR2 SNEGSKA (reference sequence). This CDR3 has 14 amino acids. This CDR3 reads CSAPPTEISYEQYF. The DNA for the CDR3 is TGCAGTGCTCCCCCGACAGAAATATCCTACGAGCAGTACTTC.

The rearrangement uses TRBV11-1 and TRBJ2-7; D is uncertain. Germline values: CDR1 SGHAT, CDR2 FQDESV (reference sequence). This CDR3 is 16 amino acids long. The germline V and J ends were trimmed by 1 base and 0 bases, with 13 bases remaining between them. The CDR3 coding sequence is TGTGCCAGCAGCTTAGACATAGTCGGCAGCTCCTACGAGCAGTACTTC. Translated: CASSLDIVGSSYEQYF.

The chain couples TRBV10-3 to TRBJ2-2, with unresolved D. Germline lookup yields CDR1 ENHRY and CDR2 SYGVKD. V was trimmed by 3 bases and J by 2 bases, leaving 7 bases between them. CDR3 length: 14 amino acids. The DNA of the CDR3 is TGTGCCATCAGTGAAGCCCGAAACACCGGGGAGCTGTTTTTT. Translated: CAISEARNTGELFF.

This clonotype was counted between two and nine times. The V call is TRBV7-3, the J call TRBJ2-1; 15 bases map to TRBD2. There are 16 residues in the CDR3. Germline CDR1 SGHTA, CDR2 FQGTGA. V gave up 2 bases and J gave up 7 bases; unmatched junction bases: 3. CDR3 in DNA: TGTGCCAGCAGCTTAGGACTAGCGGGAGGGGAGAATGAGCAGTTCTTC. Translation gives CASSLGLAGGENEQFF.

The V call is TRBV20-1, the J call TRBJ2-2, with 10 bases lining up with TRBD1. The CDR3 has 16 residues. The germline gives CDR1 DFQATT, CDR2 SNEGSKA (reference sequence). V lost 1 base and J lost 6; bases outside the gene matches: 8. DNA of the CDR3: TGCAGTGCTAGAGCCCGGGACAGGGGCGCGCCCGGGGAGCTGTTTTTT. Its translation: CSARARDRGAPGELFF.

This clonotype was picked up a small number of times. The rearrangement joins TRBV11-2 to TRBJ1-5, with D perhaps matching TRBD1 (5 bases). The V end was cut by 5 bases, the J end by 4 bases, with 18 bases between. Germline CDR1 reads SGHAT; CDR2 reads FQNNGV. This CDR3 has 16 amino acids. The CDR3 here is CASSEGRNSLNQPQHF. In nucleotides, the CDR3 is TGTGCCAGCAGCGAGGGACGGAATTCATTAAATCAGCCCCAGCATTTT. Combining the CDR3 with reference TRBV11-2 and TRBJ1-5 gives the whole variable domain EAGVAQSPRYKIIEKRQSVAFWCNPISGHATLYWYQQILGQGPKLLIQFQNNGVVDDSQLPKDRFSAERLKGVDSTLKIQPAKLEDSAVYLCASSEGRNSLNQPQHFGDGTRLSIL.

This clonotype has more than one count but fewer than ten. The rearrangement uses TRBV30 and TRBJ1-5, with unresolved D. Between the trimmed V and J ends, which lost 3 bases and 1 base, there was a span of 13 bases. The CDR3 totals 15 residues. Germline V gene sequence: CDR1 GTSNPN, CDR2 SVGIG (reference sequence). CDR3 loop: CAWSKDLESNQPQHF. CDR3 in DNA: TGTGCCTGGAGCAAGGACCTAGAGAGCAATCAGCCCCAGCATTTT.

This clonotype came up a few times. The chain links TRBV7-2 to TRBJ2-1, with 10 bases identical to TRBD2. Germline assignment: CDR1 SGHTA and CDR2 FQGNSA. The CDR3 is made up of 15 amino acids. After removal of 1 base from V and 12 bases from J, the junction contained 9 bases not matched to a gene. In nucleotides, the CDR3 is TGTGCCAGCAGCTTAGGGGCAGCGGGGGGGCCCTCGCAGTTCTTC. Its translation: CASSLGAAGGPSQFF.

In its sample, this clonotype was seen a few times. The genes are TRBV6-5 and TRBJ2-1; 13 nucleotides agree with TRBD2. V shed 0 bases, J shed 0 bases, and the junction held 5 bases outside the gene matches. The CDR3 is 19 amino acids. Germline lookup yields CDR1 MNHEY and CDR2 SVGAGI. The DNA for the CDR3 is TGTGCCAGCAGTTACTCGGGGACTAGCGGGGCGAGCTCCTACAATGAGCAGTTCTTC. Translation: CASSYSGTSGASSYNEQFF.

In this sample, this clonotype turned up many times. The chain carries TRBV10-3 and TRBJ2-3; perhaps TRBD1 as D (6 bases). The CDR3 has 15 amino acids. Trimming took off 3 bases at V and 3 bases at J, with 13 bases between the two ends. Per germline, CDR1 ENHRY and CDR2 SYGVKD. Here the CDR3 DNA reads TGTGCCATCAGTGAATCCCAGGGGCGGACAGATACGCAGTATTTT. Encoded protein: CAISESQGRTDTQYF.

This clonotype has only a few counts. The CDR3 sequence is CSVPSSGGPYNEQFF. The CDR3 coding sequence is TGCAGCGTACCCTCTTCCGGAGGCCCATACAATGAGCAGTTCTTC. J is TRBJ2-1 and V is TRBV29-1; a possible D gene is TRBD2 (5 bases). This CDR3 is 15 amino acids long. Germline CDR1 SQVTM, CDR2 ANQGSEA. Trimming removed 6 bases from V and 4 bases from J, with 19 bases in between.

The rearrangement uses TRBV7-2 and TRBJ2-7; D gene uncertain. Trimming took off 5 bases at V and 0 bases at J, with 17 bases between the two ends. The CDR3 covers 16 residues. CDR1 and CDR2 (germline): SGHTA, FQGNSA. CDR3 sequence: CASSPQRSSSSYEQYF. DNA for the CDR3: TGTGCCAGCAGCCCCCAGAGGAGCTCGAGCTCCTACGAGCAGTACTTC.